These 22 T cell receptor beta chains share one sample of origin, sequenced in a study of blood T cell repertoires in COVID-19. Some clones are missing from TCRdb's copy, which holds only in-frame ones; the method was immunoSEQ multiplex PCR. The sample carries more than 200,000 clones, 70% to 85% recorded once. The sample consisted of peripheral blood. The receptors here all came from a woman aged 40 to 50 with active or convalescent COVID-19.

The V gene is TRBV29-1, the J gene TRBJ2-1; 9 nucleotides line up with TRBD1. From germline, CDR1 is SQVTM and CDR2 ANQGSEA. Trimming took 8 bases from V and 9 from J; bases not matched to a gene: 11. The CDR3 has 13 amino acids. CDR3 amino acids: CSLGTGRWSEQFF. Written as DNA, the CDR3 is TGCAGCCTAGGGACAGGGAGATGGAGTGAGCAGTTCTTC.

The V call is TRBV19, the J call TRBJ2-1, with 12 bases fitting TRBD1. There are 15 residues in the CDR3. Trimming took 8 bases from V and 8 from J; bases not matched to a gene: 10. The germline V gene has CDR1 LNHDA and CDR2 SQIVND (reference sequence). The CDR3 reads CASSNRDRGLYEQFF. CDR3 DNA sequence: TGTGCCAGTTCAAACCGGGACAGGGGGCTATATGAGCAGTTCTTC.

CDR3 loop: CASSPGQGSEKLFF. As DNA, the CDR3 is TGTGCCAGCAGCCCGGGACAGGGAAGTGAAAAACTGTTTTTT. This chain uses TRBV7-2 with TRBJ1-4, with 9 bases aligning to TRBD1. This CDR3 has 14 amino acids. In germline, CDR1 is SGHTA, CDR2 FQGNSA. J lost 7 bases, V lost 5 bases, and 5 bases had no gene match.

This chain joins TRBV5-1 and TRBJ2-7, with 7 nucleotides matching TRBD1. V dropped 6 bases and J dropped 0; count of bases not matched to a gene: 3. The CDR3 totals 13 residues. Germline-derived CDR1 and CDR2 are SGHRS and YFSETQ. The DNA of the CDR3 is TGCGCCAGCAACCGGGACAGCTCCTACGAGCAGTACTTC. Protein product: CASNRDSSYEQYF.

The chain employs TRBV19 and TRBJ1-2; 9 nucleotides agree with TRBD1. CDR3 size: 16 residues. Trimming cost V 1 base and J 5 bases; bases outside gene matches: 8. Germline CDR1 and CDR2: LNHDA and SQIVND (reference sequence). The CDR3 is CASSIVGDREMYGYTF. CDR3 bases: TGTGCCAGTAGTATAGTAGGGGACAGGGAAATGTATGGCTACACCTTC.

The gene calls are TRBV9 and TRBJ1-2; 7 positions match TRBD1. CDR3 length equals 15 residues. V shed 3 bases, J shed 4 bases, and the junction held 9 bases outside the gene matches. Germline CDR1 is SGDLS and CDR2 is YYNGEE. The CDR3, as DNA: TGTGCCAGCAGCGGACAGGGCTCTCAGGGCTATGGCTACACCTTC. Translated, it gives CASSGQGSQGYGYTF.

This clone has just a few counts. The V gene is TRBV5-4, the J gene TRBJ1-3, with 7 nucleotides matching TRBD1. This CDR3 is built from 14 residues. V was clipped by 5 bases and J by 6 bases; unmatched bases: 8. CDR1 is SGHNT, CDR2 YYREEE, per germline (reference sequence). CDR3 bases: TGTGCCAGCAGACCCGACAGGGTGGCAAACACCATATATTTT. As protein: CASRPDRVANTIYF.

The V call is TRBV5-1, the J call TRBJ2-1; TRBD1 matches 7 bases. Germline V lookup: CDR1 SGHRS, CDR2 YFSETQ. The trim removed 2 bases at V and 5 bases at J, leaving 4 bases unmatched. The length of the CDR3 is 14 residues. CDR3 sequence (DNA): TGCGCCAGCAGCTTTAGGGGGCGCGACAATGAGCAGTTCTTC. As protein: CASSFRGRDNEQFF.

This clone turned up a few times. The rearrangement uses TRBV25-1 and TRBJ1-1; no clear D. V was shortened by 4 bases and J by 5 bases, with 11 bases between the two germline ends. CDR3 size: 13 residues. Germline-derived CDR1 and CDR2 are MGHDK and SYGVNS. The CDR3 nucleotides read TGTGCCAGCAGTGGACGGGGAACAACTGAAGCTTTCTTT. The encoded protein is CASSGRGTTEAFF.

This clone was counted between two and nine times. The J gene is TRBJ2-2, the V gene TRBV2, with D perhaps matching TRBD1 (5 bases). CDR1 and CDR2 (germline): SNHLY, FYNNEI. The V end was cut by 7 bases, the J end by 3 bases, with 6 bases between. The CDR3 has 12 residues. The CDR3 nucleotides read TGTGCCAGCATAGGGGACACCGGGGAGCTGTTTTTT. This codes for CASIGDTGELFF.

The chain carries TRBV18 and TRBJ1-2, with 10 nucleotides matching TRBD1. The junction had 9 bases not matched to a gene; V was cut back by 6 bases and J by 5 bases. This CDR3 contains 15 residues. Per the germline V gene, CDR1 is KGHSH and CDR2 is LQKENI. The CDR3 sequence is CASSSGQGDVYGYTF. The CDR3 nucleotides read TGTGCCAGCTCTTCAGGACAGGGGGATGTGTATGGCTACACCTTC.

This sequence joins TRBV28 and TRBJ1-5; weak D call: TRBD1 (6 bases). The CDR3 sequence is 14 residues long. CDR1 is MDHEN, CDR2 SYDVKM, per germline. V was cut by 3 bases and J by 6 bases, with 12 bases left in between. CDR3 nucleotides: TGTGCCAGCAGTTTCCAGGGGTCAGGTCAGCCCCAGCATTTT. Amino acids: CASSFQGSGQPQHF.

This chain joins TRBV7-8 and TRBJ2-2; 8 bases map to TRBD1. Trimming at V came to 1 base and at J to 4 bases, leaving 5 bases not matched to a gene. The CDR3 runs 16 residues. Germline V CDR1 and CDR2: SGHVS, FQNEAQ. The CDR3 bases are TGTGCCAGCAGCTTAGGTCCAGGGGGCCTCACCGGGGAGCTGTTTTTT. Protein sequence: CASSLGPGGLTGELFF.

The CDR3 spells CASSFPTGGSGYTF. The CDR3 DNA reads TGTGCCAGCAGCTTCCCGACAGGGGGAAGTGGCTACACCTTC. The V call is TRBV5-6, the J call TRBJ1-2; TRBD1 matches 9 bases. Germline assignment: CDR1 SGHDT and CDR2 YYEEEE. J was trimmed by 7 bases and V by 2 bases; bases with no gene match: 6. This CDR3 region has 14 residues.

This rearrangement joins TRBV21-1 to TRBJ1-2. TRBV21-1 is classified as a pseudogene. The CDR3 is made up of 17 amino acids. CDR3 nucleotides: TGTGCCAGCAGCACCGACAAAAGGGGGGGCCACCCTGGTGGCTACACCTTC. It yields the protein CASSTDKRGGHPGGYTF.

V usage is TRBV6-5 and J usage is TRBJ1-5, with a weak D call TRBD1 (6 bases). The germline V gene has CDR1 MNHEY and CDR2 SVGAGI. Trimming shortened V by 4 bases and J by 0 bases, and 10 bases separated the two germline ends. CDR3 length: 15 residues. CDR3: CASSSQGNSNQPQHF. The CDR3 bases are TGTGCCAGCAGTTCGCAGGGGAATAGCAATCAGCCCCAGCATTTT.

This clone was seen a single time. The J gene is TRBJ2-3, the V gene TRBV24-1; 7 bases agree with TRBD2. This CDR3 is built from 16 residues. From germline, CDR1 is KGHDR and CDR2 SFDVKD. V dropped 1 base and J dropped 2; count of bases not matched to a gene: 5. CDR3 residues: CATSDLGGGLTDTQYF. DNA for the CDR3: TGTGCCACCAGTGATTTAGGCGGGGGACTCACAGATACGCAGTATTTT.

This clone was counted between two and nine times. The chain recombines TRBV7-6 with TRBJ2-7; no firm D call. CDR1 is SGHVS and CDR2 is FNYEAQ in the germline V gene. V lost 1 base and J lost 2, with 6 bases in between. The CDR3 totals 13 residues. Here the CDR3 DNA reads TGTGCCAGCAGCTTAGGCGATCCCTACGAGCAGTACTTC. Protein: CASSLGDPYEQYF.

The chain has TRBV28 and TRBJ2-2; D remains unclear. Trimming left V 2 bases short and J 3 bases short, with 7 bases between. The length of the CDR3 is 14 residues. Germline V CDR1 and CDR2: MDHEN, SYDVKM. CDR3 region: CASSLARHTGELFF. The CDR3, as DNA: TGTGCCAGCAGTTTAGCCAGGCACACCGGGGAGCTGTTTTTT.

This clone was found once. In nucleotides, the CDR3 is TGTGCCACCGGGGAAGGGGGAGCCTACGAGCAGTACTTC. Translating gives CATGEGGAYEQYF. The chain carries TRBV6-5 and TRBJ2-7, with D perhaps TRBD1 (6 bases). The V end was cut by 10 bases, the J end by 2 bases, with 15 bases between. CDR3 length equals 13 residues. Germline loops: CDR1 MNHEY, CDR2 SVGAGI.

The chain couples TRBV10-3 to TRBJ2-7; D is ambiguous. The ends were cut back, 2 bases at V and 4 bases at J, with 9 bases in the middle. This CDR3 comprises 13 residues. CDR1 and CDR2 from the germline V gene are ENHRY and SYGVKD. The CDR3 sequence: CAISETGLYEQYV. CDR3 nucleotides: TGTGCCATCAGTGAGACGGGTCTATACGAGCAGTACGTC.

The rearrangement uses TRBV6-5 and TRBJ2-2, with 7 bases matching TRBD1. The CDR3 has 16 amino acids. Trimming cost V 4 bases and J 5 bases; bases outside gene matches: 10. The V gene's germline CDR1 is MNHEY and CDR2 SVGAGI. The CDR3 is CASSSPPGQPTGELFF. CDR3 nucleotide sequence: TGTGCCAGCAGTTCCCCACCGGGACAGCCGACCGGGGAGCTGTTTTTT.